This TCR beta chain was sequenced in a study of cytomegalovirus exposure and HLA in healthy donors (dated by TCRdb to about 2017). About the full investigation: A later analysis indicated that the 90 to 150 validation repertoires were generated on the platform also employed for the 720 or so repertoires of the first cohort. To predict cytomegalovirus infection status, the study combined high-throughput TCR immunosequencing, statistical association of individual TCRs with disease status, and machine learning. In addition to the first cohort of roughly 700 subjects, a separate validation cohort of 120 different subjects was used. The study was designed to test whether signatures of past pathogen exposure could be identified by cataloging public T cell receptors.

The donors belonged to the validation cohort of 90 to 150 subjects, which was separate from the roughly 700-subject first cohort. Trimming leaves V shorter by 5 bases and J shorter by 0 bases, with the junction holding 9 bases beyond the gene matches. Per the germline V gene (reference sequence), MNHEY is the CDR1 and SMNVEV is the CDR2. Inclusive of the bounding cysteine and phenylalanine, the CDR3 is 20 residues long. Just CDR3 DNA is preserved here, 60 bases in frame from base 1. The library was made by the immunoSEQ multiplex PCR assay. The published analysis was carried out like this. A statistical classification framework was built to diagnose cytomegalovirus status from the catalog of TCR beta chain sequences. TCRdb took over this immuneACCESS table, retaining in-frame rearrangements with V and J assigned. Such tables are incomplete; in checked studies, under half of the missing clones stem from an unresolved V gene, and the remainder is unexplained. Clone size and the V and J calls come from that table; the DNA yielded D and trimming. The sample yields a few hundred thousand clones; around 90% were counted once. 1.1% of the sample is in the top ten clones.

Details on this clone: The target of this receptor is not known. Base-call qualities are not available, and no considerably larger clone is one nucleotide away.

The paper as a whole reports these results and caveats: The classifier was reported to diagnose cytomegalovirus status with high specificity and sensitivity in both the original and validation cohorts. According to the authors, the approach could potentially be generalized to other disease states and immunological phenotypes. A total of about 180 TCR beta chains were listed by the study as associated with cytomegalovirus. The validation cohort had no HLA typing available for a later analysis, so co-occurrence within that cohort was assessed over all 120 or so repertoires. A later analysis found that TCRs clustered in the first cohort also tended to co-occur in the 95 to 150 validation repertoires, with just under 95% of cluster scores above 0. Most TCR sequences were observed very rarely across donors, whereas some public TCRs were present in many individuals. Three of the identified cytomegalovirus-associated TCR beta chains were confirmed in vitro to be specific for cytomegalovirus antigens.

Material for sequencing was PBMCs. This receptor chain uses TRBV27 and TRBJ2-6; TRBD2 fits 14 bases in the junction. This TCR derives from a woman under 30 in good health and CMV-seronegative. The nucleotide sequence reads TGTGCCAGCAGTCCCCAGGGACTAGCGGGAGTTGCCTCTGGGGCCAACGTCCTGACTTTC. Translated, this is CASSPQGLAGVASGANVLTF.